There are a few counts of the clone carrying this T cell receptor (beta chain). One end of the junction fails to match germline, which may point to a read error. Together with a sample-barcoded 5' primer, a J-beta primer mix was included in a second PCR lasting about 7 to 12 cycles. TCRdb passed the 5' RACE reads through MiXCR, listing each CDR3 protein once. The table lists a few hundred thousand distinct CDR3 sequences, about 26% of them singletons. The data originate from a study of blood T cells in healthy people across ages. All donors came from Russia, were Caucasian and healthy, and spanned ages about 6 to 100. Isolating PBMCs gave at least 6 million of these cells per sample. The CDR3 length is 11 residues. The germline CDR1 and CDR2 sequences are LGHDT and YNNKEL (reference sequence). The data also belong to a second study, concerning T cells of mothers and their children. That investigation notes: Samples were obtained from three healthy Caucasian mothers and their six children. Clones that were microchimeric and persistent were not detected among T cells.

V is TRBV3-1 and J is TRBJ2-3; no clear D. Sequencing was carried out using blood. This TCR derives from a boy aged 2 to 10 in good health. CDR3 DNA sequence: TGTGCCAGCAGCCAAGAACGGTACTGGGTTTTT. Translated, it gives CASSQERYWVF.